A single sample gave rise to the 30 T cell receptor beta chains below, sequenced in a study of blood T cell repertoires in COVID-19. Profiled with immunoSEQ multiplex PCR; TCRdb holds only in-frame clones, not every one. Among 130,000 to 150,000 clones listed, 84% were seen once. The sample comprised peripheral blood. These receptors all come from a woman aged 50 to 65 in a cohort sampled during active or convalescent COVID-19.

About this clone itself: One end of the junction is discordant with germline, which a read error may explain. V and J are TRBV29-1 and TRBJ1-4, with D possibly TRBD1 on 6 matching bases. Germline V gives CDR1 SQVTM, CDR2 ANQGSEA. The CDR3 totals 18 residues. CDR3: CSVELQRGPGGLNGKLFF. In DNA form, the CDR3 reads TGCAGCGTTGAACTCCAACGGGGCCCCGGGGGGCTCAATGGAAAACTGTTTTTT.

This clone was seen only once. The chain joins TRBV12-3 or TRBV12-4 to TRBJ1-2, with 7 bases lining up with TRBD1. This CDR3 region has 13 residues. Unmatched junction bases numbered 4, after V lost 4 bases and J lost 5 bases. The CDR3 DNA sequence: TGTGCCAGCAGTTCGACAGGGTTATATGGCTACACCTTC. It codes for CASSSTGLYGYTF.

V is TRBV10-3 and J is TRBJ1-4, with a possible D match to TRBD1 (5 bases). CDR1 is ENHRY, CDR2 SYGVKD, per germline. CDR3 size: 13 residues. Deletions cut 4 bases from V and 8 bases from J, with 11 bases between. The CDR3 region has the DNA TGTGCCATCAGTGTTCAGGGAGGGGAAAAACTGTTTTTT. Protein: CAISVQGGEKLFF.

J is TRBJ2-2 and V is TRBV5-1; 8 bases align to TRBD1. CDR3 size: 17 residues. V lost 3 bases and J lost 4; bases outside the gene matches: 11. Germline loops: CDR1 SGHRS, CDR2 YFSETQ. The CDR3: CASSSRQGNLVTGELFF. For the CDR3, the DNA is TGCGCCAGCAGCTCGAGACAGGGGAATCTTGTCACCGGGGAGCTGTTTTTT.

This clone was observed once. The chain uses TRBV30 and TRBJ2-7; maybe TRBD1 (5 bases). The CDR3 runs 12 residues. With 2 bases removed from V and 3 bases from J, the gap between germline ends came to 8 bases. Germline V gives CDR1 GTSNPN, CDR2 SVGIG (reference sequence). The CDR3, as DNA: TGTGCCTGGAGTTGGGGCAGCTACGAGCAGTACTTC. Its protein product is CAWSWGSYEQYF.

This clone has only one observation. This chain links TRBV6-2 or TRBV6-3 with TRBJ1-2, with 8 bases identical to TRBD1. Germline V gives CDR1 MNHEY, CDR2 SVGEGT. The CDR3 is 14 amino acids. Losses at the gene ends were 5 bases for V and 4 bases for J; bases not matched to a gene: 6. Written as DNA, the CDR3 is TGTGCCAGCAGTAGGTCCGACAGGGGCTATGGCTACACCTTC. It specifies CASSRSDRGYGYTF.

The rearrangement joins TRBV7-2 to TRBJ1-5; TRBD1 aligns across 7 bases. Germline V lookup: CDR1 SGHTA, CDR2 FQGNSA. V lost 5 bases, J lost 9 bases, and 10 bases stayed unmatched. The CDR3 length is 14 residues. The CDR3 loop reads CASSQQQGPGPQHF. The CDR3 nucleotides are TGTGCCAGCAGCCAACAACAGGGGCCCGGGCCCCAGCATTTT.

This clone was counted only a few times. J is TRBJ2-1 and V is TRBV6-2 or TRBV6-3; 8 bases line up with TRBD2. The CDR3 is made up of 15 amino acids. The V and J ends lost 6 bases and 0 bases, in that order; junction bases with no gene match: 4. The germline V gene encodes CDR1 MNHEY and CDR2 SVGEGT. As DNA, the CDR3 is TGTGCCAGCAGCCGAGCGGGGGTCTCCTACAATGAGCAGTTCTTC. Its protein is CASSRAGVSYNEQFF.

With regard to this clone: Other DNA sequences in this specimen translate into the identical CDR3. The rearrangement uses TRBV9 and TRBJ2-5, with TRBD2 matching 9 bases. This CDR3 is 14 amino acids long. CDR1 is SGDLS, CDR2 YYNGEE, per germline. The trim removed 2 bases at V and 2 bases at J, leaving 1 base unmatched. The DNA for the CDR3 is TGTGCCAGCAGCGTCGCGGGGGGGCAAGAGACCCAGTACTTC. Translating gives CASSVAGGQETQYF.

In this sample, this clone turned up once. DNA for the CDR3: TGTGCCAGCAGCAAAACAGGGCACCAAGAGACCCAGTACTTC. Protein: CASSKTGHQETQYF. V usage is TRBV7-3 and J usage is TRBJ2-5; the D gene is possibly TRBD1 (6 bases). The CDR3 has 14 amino acids. Trimming left V 5 bases short and J 0 bases short, with 10 bases between. CDR1 is SGHTA, CDR2 FQGTGA, per germline.

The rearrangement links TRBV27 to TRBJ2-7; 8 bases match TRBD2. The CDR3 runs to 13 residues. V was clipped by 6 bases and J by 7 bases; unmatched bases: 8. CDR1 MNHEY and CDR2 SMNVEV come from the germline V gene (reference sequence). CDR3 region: CASSPGGVWEQYF. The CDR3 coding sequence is TGTGCCAGCAGCCCCGGGGGGGTATGGGAGCAGTACTTC.

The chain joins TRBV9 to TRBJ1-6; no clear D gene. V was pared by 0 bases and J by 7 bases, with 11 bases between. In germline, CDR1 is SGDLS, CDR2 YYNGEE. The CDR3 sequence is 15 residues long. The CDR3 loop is CASSVVPNFNSPLHF. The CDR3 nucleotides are TGTGCCAGCAGCGTAGTCCCAAACTTCAATTCACCCCTCCACTTT.

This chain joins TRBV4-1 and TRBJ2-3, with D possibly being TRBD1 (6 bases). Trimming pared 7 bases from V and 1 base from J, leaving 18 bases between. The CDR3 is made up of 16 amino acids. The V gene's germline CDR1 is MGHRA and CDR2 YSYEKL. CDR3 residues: CASTSGVAVRTDTQYF. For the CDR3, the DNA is TGCGCCAGCACCTCAGGGGTCGCAGTTCGCACAGATACGCAGTATTTT.

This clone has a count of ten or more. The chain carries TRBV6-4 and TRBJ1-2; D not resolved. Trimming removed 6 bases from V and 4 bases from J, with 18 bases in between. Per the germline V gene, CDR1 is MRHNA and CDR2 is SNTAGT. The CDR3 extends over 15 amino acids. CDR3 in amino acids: CASSPAPGAGYGYTF. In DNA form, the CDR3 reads TGTGCCAGCAGCCCGGCCCCGGGCGCGGGCTATGGCTACACCTTC.

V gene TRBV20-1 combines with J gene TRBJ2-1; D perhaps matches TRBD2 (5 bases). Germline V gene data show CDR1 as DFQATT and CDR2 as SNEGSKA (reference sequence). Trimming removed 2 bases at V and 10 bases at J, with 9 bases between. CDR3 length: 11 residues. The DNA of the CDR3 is TGCAGTGCTAGACTAGCTTGGGAGCAGTTCTTC. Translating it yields CSARLAWEQFF.

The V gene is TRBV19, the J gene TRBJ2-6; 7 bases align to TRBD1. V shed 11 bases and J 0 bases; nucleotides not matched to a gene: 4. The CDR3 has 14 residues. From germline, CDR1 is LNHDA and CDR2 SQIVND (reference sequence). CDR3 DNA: TGTGCCGTGGGACAGACCTCTGGGGCCAACGTCCTGACTTTC. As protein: CAVGQTSGANVLTF.

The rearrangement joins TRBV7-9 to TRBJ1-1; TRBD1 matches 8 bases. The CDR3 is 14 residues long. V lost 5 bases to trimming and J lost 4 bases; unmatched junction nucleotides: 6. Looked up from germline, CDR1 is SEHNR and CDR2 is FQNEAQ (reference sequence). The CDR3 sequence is CASSLRTGPTEAFF. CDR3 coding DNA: TGTGCCAGCAGCCTCCGGACAGGGCCCACTGAAGCTTTCTTT.

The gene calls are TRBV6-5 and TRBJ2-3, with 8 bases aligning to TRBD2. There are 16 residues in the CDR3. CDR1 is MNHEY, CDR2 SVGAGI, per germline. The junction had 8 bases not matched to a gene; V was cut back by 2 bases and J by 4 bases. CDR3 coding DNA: TGTGCCAGCAGTTACCAGTCCGGGGGGGGCGCAGATACGCAGTATTTT. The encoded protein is CASSYQSGGGADTQYF.

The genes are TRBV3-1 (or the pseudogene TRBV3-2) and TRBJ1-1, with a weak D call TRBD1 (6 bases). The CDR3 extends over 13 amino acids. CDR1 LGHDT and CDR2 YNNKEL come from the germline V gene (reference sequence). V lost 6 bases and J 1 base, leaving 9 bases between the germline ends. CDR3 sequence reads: CASRTGRNTEAFF. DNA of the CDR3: TGTGCCAGCAGAACAGGGAGGAACACTGAAGCTTTCTTT.

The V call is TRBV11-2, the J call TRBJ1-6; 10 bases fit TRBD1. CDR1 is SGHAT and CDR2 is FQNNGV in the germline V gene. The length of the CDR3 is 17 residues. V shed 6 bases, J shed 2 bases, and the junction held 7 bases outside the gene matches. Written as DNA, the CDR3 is TGTGCCAGCAGTAACCGGGACAGGGGTACCTATAATTCACCCCTCCACTTT. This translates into CASSNRDRGTYNSPLHF.

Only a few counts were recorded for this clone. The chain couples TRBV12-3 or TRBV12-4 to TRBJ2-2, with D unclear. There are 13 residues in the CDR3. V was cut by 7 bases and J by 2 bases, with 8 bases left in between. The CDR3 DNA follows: TGTGCCAGCACCCCCCCAAACACCGGGGAGCTGTTTTTT. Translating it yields CASTPPNTGELFF.

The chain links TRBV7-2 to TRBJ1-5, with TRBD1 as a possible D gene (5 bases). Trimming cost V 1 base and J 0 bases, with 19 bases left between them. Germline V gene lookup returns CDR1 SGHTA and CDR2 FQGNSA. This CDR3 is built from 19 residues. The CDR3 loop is CASSLVGQGRVYSNQPQHF. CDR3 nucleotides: TGTGCCAGCAGCTTAGTAGGTCAGGGCCGCGTTTATAGCAATCAGCCCCAGCATTTT.

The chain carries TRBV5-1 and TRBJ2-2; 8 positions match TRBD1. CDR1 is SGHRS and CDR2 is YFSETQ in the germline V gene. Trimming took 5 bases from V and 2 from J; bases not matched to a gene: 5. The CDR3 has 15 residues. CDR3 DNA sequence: TGCGCCAGCAGAAATTCAGGGGGCAACACCGGGGAGCTGTTTTTT. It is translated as CASRNSGGNTGELFF. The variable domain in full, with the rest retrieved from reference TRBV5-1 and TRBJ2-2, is KAGVTQTPRYLIKTRGQQVTLSCSPISGHRSVSWYQQTPGQGLQFLFEYFSETQRNKGNFPGRFSGRQFSNSRSEMNVSTLELGDSALYLCASRNSGGNTGELFFGEGSRLTVL.

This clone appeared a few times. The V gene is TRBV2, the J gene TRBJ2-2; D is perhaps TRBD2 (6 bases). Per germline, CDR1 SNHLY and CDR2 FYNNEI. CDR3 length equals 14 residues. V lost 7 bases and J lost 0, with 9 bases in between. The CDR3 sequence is CASIREPNTGELFF. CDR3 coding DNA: TGTGCCAGCATACGGGAGCCGAACACCGGGGAGCTGTTTTTT.

The CDR3 DNA is TGCAGTGCTAGCAGGGGGGATACGCAGTATTTT. It encodes CSASRGDTQYF. The V and J genes are TRBV20-1 and TRBJ2-3; 7 bases fit TRBD1. V lost 3 bases, J lost 6 bases, and 0 bases stayed unmatched. Germline assignment: CDR1 DFQATT and CDR2 SNEGSKA (reference sequence). The CDR3 runs 11 residues.

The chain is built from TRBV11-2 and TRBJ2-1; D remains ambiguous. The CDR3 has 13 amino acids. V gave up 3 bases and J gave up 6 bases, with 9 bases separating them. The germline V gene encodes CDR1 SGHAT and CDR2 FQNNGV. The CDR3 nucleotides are TGTGCCAGCAGCTTCGTGGGCCTCAATGAGCAGTTCTTC. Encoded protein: CASSFVGLNEQFF. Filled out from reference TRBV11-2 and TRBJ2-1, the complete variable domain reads EAGVAQSPRYKIIEKRQSVAFWCNPISGHATLYWYQQILGQGPKLLIQFQNNGVVDDSQLPKDRFSAERLKGVDSTLKIQPAKLEDSAVYLCASSFVGLNEQFFGPGTRLTVL.

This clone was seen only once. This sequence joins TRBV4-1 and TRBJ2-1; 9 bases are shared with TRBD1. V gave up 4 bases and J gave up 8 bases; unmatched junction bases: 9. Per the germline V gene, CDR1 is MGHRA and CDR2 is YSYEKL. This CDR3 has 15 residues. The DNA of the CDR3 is TGCGCCAGCAGCCCGGGACAGGGTAATATAGATGAGCAGTTCTTC. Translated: CASSPGQGNIDEQFF.

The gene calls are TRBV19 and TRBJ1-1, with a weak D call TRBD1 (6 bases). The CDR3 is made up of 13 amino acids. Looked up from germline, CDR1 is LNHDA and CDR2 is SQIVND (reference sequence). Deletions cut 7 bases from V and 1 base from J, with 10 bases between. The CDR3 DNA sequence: TGTGCCAGTAATTCGGGACAGAACACTGAAGCTTTCTTT. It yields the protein CASNSGQNTEAFF.

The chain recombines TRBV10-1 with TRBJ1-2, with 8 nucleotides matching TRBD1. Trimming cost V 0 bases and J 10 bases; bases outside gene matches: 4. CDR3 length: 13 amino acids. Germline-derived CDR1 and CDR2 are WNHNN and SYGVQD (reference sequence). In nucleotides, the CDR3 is TGCGCCAGCAGTGAGTCGAGGGACAGGCCCTACACCTTC. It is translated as CASSESRDRPYTF.

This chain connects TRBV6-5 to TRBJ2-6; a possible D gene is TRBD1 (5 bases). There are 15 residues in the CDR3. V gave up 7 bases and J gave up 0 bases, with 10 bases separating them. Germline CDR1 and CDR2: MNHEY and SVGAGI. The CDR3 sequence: CASTTVSSGANVLTF. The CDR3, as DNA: TGTGCCAGCACGACAGTCAGCTCTGGGGCCAACGTCCTGACTTTC.